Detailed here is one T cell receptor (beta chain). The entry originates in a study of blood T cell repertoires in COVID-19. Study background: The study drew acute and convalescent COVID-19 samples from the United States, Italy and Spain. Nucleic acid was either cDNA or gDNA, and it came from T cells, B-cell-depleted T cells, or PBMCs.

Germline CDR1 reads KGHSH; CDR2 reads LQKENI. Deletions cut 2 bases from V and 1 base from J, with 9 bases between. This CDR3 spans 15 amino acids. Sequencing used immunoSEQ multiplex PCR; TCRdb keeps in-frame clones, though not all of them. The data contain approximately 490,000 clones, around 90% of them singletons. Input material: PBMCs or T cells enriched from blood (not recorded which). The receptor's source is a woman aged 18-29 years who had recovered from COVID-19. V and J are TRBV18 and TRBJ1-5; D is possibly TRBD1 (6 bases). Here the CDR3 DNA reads TGTGCCAGCTCACCAGCAGGGGCCAGCAATCAGCCCCAGCATTTT. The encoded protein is CASSPAGASNQPQHF.